These 20 T cell receptor beta chains share one sample of origin, sequenced in a study of cytomegalovirus exposure and HLA in healthy donors. PCR amplification relied on 60 Vbeta primers (plus 13 Jbeta primers). Some clones are missing from TCRdb's copy, which holds only in-frame ones; the method was immunoSEQ multiplex PCR. The sample yields about 130,000 clones, 70% to 80% seen once. Sequencing input: PBMCs. These receptors originate from a man aged 25 to 40 in good health and CMV-seronegative.

V is TRBV27 and J is TRBJ2-2; no reliable D call. Germline lookup yields CDR1 MNHEY and CDR2 SMNVEV (reference sequence). This CDR3 has 14 residues. The germline V and J ends were trimmed by 2 bases and 3 bases, with 7 bases remaining between them. CDR3 region: CASSLGLHTGELFF. The CDR3 DNA reads as TGTGCCAGCAGTTTAGGGCTTCACACCGGGGAGCTGTTTTTT.

The V call is TRBV5-4, the J call TRBJ2-7; 7 bases line up with TRBD2. This CDR3 has 16 amino acids. Trimming removed 4 bases from V and 0 bases from J; junction bases left unmatched: 10. CDR1 SGHNT and CDR2 YYREEE come from the germline V gene (reference sequence). This CDR3 reads CASSTASGDLSYEQYF. As DNA, the CDR3 is TGTGCCAGCAGCACCGCGAGCGGGGACCTCTCCTACGAGCAGTACTTC.

The chain recombines TRBV7-2 with TRBJ2-5; no reliable D call. In germline, CDR1 is SGHTA, CDR2 FQGNSA. This CDR3 comprises 13 residues. V shed 4 bases and J shed 2 bases, with 8 bases lying between them. The CDR3 DNA sequence: TGTGCCAGCAGCTCCCCGTTACAAGAGACCCAGTACTTC. Translated: CASSSPLQETQYF.

The J gene is TRBJ2-3, the V gene TRBV6-4; 8 bases line up with TRBD1. The CDR3 loop spans 14 amino acids. Trimming at V came to 6 bases and at J to 3 bases, leaving 5 bases not matched to a gene. CDR1 is MRHNA and CDR2 is SNTAGT in the germline V gene. The DNA for the CDR3 is TGTGCCAGCAGCAAGGACAGGGTAACAGATACGCAGTATTTT. Translated, it gives CASSKDRVTDTQYF.

This clone has just one count. CDR3 nucleotides: TGTGCCAGTATGGGACAGGGCCCAAATCAGCCCCAGCATTTT. Protein product: CASMGQGPNQPQHF. The rearrangement uses TRBV19 and TRBJ1-5; 9 bases line up with TRBD1. Trimming took 7 bases from V and 4 from J; bases not matched to a gene: 5. Germline lookup yields CDR1 LNHDA and CDR2 SQIVND (reference sequence). The CDR3 consists of 14 residues.

With respect to this clone: It may be a read error: a sequence one base away is much more abundant. This sample also contains other DNA sequences that code for the same CDR3. The chain links TRBV30 to TRBJ1-1; 7 bases match TRBD1. CDR3 length equals 13 residues. CDR1 GTSNPN and CDR2 SVGIG come from the germline V gene (reference sequence). CDR3: CAWSAEMTGQAFF. DNA of the CDR3: TGTGCCTGGAGTGCCGAGATGACAGGGCAAGCTTTTTTT. Filled out from reference TRBV30 and TRBJ1-1, the complete variable domain reads SQTIHQWPATLVQPVGSPLSLECTVEGTSNPNLYWYRQAAGRGLQLLFYSVGIGQISSEVPQNLSASRPQDRQFILSSKKLLLSDSGFYLCAWSAEMTGQAFFGQGTRLTVV.

The chain has TRBV4-2 and TRBJ2-7; 10 nucleotides agree with TRBD2. The CDR3 loop spans 20 amino acids. Germline CDR1 is LGHNA and CDR2 is YNFKEQ. V was clipped by 0 bases and J by 6 bases; unmatched bases: 20. The CDR3, as DNA: TGTGCCAGCAGCCAAGATCTTCTCCAAGGCGTAGCGGGGGGCCCGGGCGAGCAGTACTTC. It codes for CASSQDLLQGVAGGPGEQYF.

The chain has TRBV30 and TRBJ2-1, with 9 bases matching TRBD2. The CDR3 contains 14 residues. Germline V gives CDR1 GTSNPN, CDR2 SVGIG (reference sequence). Germline trimming cut 1 base from V and 8 bases from J; bases unmatched to any gene: 6. CDR3 nucleotides: TGTGCCTGGAGTGGGGGACTAGCTGTCGATGAGCAGTTCTTC. Translated, it gives CAWSGGLAVDEQFF.

This clone occurred a few times. V and J are TRBV2 and TRBJ1-5; 7 nucleotides line up with TRBD1. V shed 6 bases and J 5 bases; nucleotides not matched to a gene: 4. Germline lookup yields CDR1 SNHLY and CDR2 FYNNEI. The CDR3 is 13 residues long. For the CDR3, the DNA is TGTGCCAGCAGCCGGGACAGCCATCAGCCCCAGCATTTT. Translated, it gives CASSRDSHQPQHF.

This chain joins TRBV30 and TRBJ1-2; TRBD1 matches 9 bases. Germline CDR1 is GTSNPN and CDR2 is SVGIG (reference sequence). The CDR3 has 12 amino acids. Losses at the gene ends were 8 bases for V and 8 bases for J; bases not matched to a gene: 9. CDR3 protein: CAGMDRGGGYTF. The CDR3 DNA reads TGTGCCGGGATGGACAGGGGCGGAGGCTACACCTTC.

The chain uses TRBV2 and TRBJ1-1; 9 positions agree with TRBD1. Trimming cost V 6 bases and J 10 bases; bases outside gene matches: 12. Germline CDR1 and CDR2: SNHLY and FYNNEI. CDR3 length equals 14 residues. The CDR3 nucleotides are TGTGCCAGCAGGGAGACCGGGACAGGGCGAGGAGCTTTCTTT. This encodes CASRETGTGRGAFF.

CDR3 in DNA: TGTGCCAGCAGCTTTCTGTTGCCTAGCGGGAGTAATGAGCAGTTCTTC. This translates into CASSFLLPSGSNEQFF. The chain employs TRBV7-9 and TRBJ2-1; TRBD2 aligns across 10 bases. V was clipped by 3 bases and J by 7 bases; unmatched bases: 9. Per the germline V gene, CDR1 is SEHNR and CDR2 is FQNEAQ (reference sequence). The CDR3 extends over 16 amino acids.

The V and J genes are TRBV4-3 and TRBJ1-6, with unresolved D. Germline V lookup: CDR1 LGHNA, CDR2 YSLEER. The CDR3 covers 17 residues. V was trimmed by 3 bases and J by 5 bases, leaving 17 bases between them. The CDR3 loop reads CASSQGRARPDNSPLHF. CDR3 DNA sequence: TGCGCCAGCAGCCAGGGGAGGGCACGCCCAGATAATTCACCCCTCCACTTT.

The chain carries TRBV18 and TRBJ2-2, with no clear D. Germline V gene lookup returns CDR1 KGHSH and CDR2 LQKENI. V lost 1 base and J 3 bases, leaving 3 bases between the germline ends. The CDR3 is made up of 13 amino acids. The CDR3 here is CASSPRHTGELFF. As DNA, the CDR3 is TGTGCCAGCTCACCACGGCACACCGGGGAGCTGTTTTTT.

The chain combines TRBV5-6 with TRBJ2-1; 10 bases are a match to TRBD2. Germline-derived CDR1 and CDR2 are SGHDT and YYEEEE. V was pared by 4 bases and J by 9 bases, with 10 bases of the junction left unmatched. This CDR3 is 15 amino acids long. CDR3 in amino acids: CASSGRTSGDFEQFF. CDR3 coding DNA: TGTGCCAGCAGCGGTCGGACTAGCGGAGACTTTGAGCAGTTCTTC.

The count of this clone is one. J is TRBJ2-5 and V is TRBV18, with 9 bases lining up with TRBD2. This CDR3 has 19 residues. V shed 0 bases, J shed 1 base, and the junction held 12 bases outside the gene matches. Germline V gene sequence: CDR1 KGHSH, CDR2 LQKENI. DNA for the CDR3: TGTGCCAGCTCACCACCCGGGCTAGCGGGACCAAATATCCAAGAGACCCAGTACTTC. Its translation is CASSPPGLAGPNIQETQYF.

This sequence joins TRBV7-8 and TRBJ2-6; D remains unclear. CDR3 length: 16 amino acids. Trimming pared 1 base from V and 3 bases from J, leaving 10 bases between. Looked up from germline, CDR1 is SGHVS and CDR2 is FQNEAQ. The CDR3: CASSLGPHGGANVLTF. CDR3 nucleotides: TGTGCCAGCAGCTTAGGCCCCCACGGTGGGGCCAACGTCCTGACTTTC.

The CDR3 DNA is TGTGCCAGCAACTTGGGGCGAGGTTGGGAGACCCAGTACTTC. Protein sequence: CASNLGRGWETQYF. The chain joins TRBV28 to TRBJ2-5; tentatively, D is TRBD1 (5 bases). The CDR3 runs to 14 residues. V lost 7 bases and J lost 5, with 17 bases in between. Looked up from germline, CDR1 is MDHEN and CDR2 is SYDVKM.

The V and J genes are TRBV19 and TRBJ2-7; a possible D gene is TRBD2 (6 bases). The CDR3 covers 14 residues. Looked up from germline, CDR1 is LNHDA and CDR2 is SQIVND (reference sequence). V was cut by 7 bases and J by 0 bases, with 13 bases left in between. DNA for the CDR3: TGTGCCAGTAAGGCGGGGCCGAGCTCCTACGAGCAGTACTTC. It codes for CASKAGPSSYEQYF.

The V and J genes are TRBV6-4 and TRBJ1-1, with D maybe TRBD1 (6 bases). Germline V gene data show CDR1 as MRHNA and CDR2 as SNTAGT. The CDR3 covers 14 residues. V was pared by 5 bases and J by 1 base, with 11 bases between. CDR3 in amino acids: CASSSGEGNTEAFF. DNA of the CDR3: TGTGCCAGCAGTTCAGGGGAGGGGAACACTGAAGCTTTCTTT.